The sequence of this TCR beta chain was determined in a study of PD-L1 blockade in urothelial cancer. On the study more broadly: Atezolizumab therapy began for patients around 2014, dosed at 1,200 mg intravenously every 3 weeks. Analyses used blood from 3 weeks (second dose) and 6 weeks after treatment start.

Germline lookup yields CDR1 MGHDK and CDR2 SYGVNS. V lost 5 bases, J lost 9 bases, and 6 bases stayed unmatched. CDR3 size: 12 residues. Points on this clone: Other DNA sequences within the sample encode an identical CDR3.

The time point is: peripheral blood 6 weeks after treatment start. Using immunoSEQ multiplex PCR, the repertoire was profiled, and TCRdb retains in-frame clones only, with some absent. The sample holds over 100,000 clones, around 93% seen once. The rearrangement joins TRBV25-1 to TRBJ1-1, with TRBD1 matching 7 bases. This sequence was found in a man aged 60 to 69 with urothelial cancer. The specimen comprised PBMCs, sampled around atezolizumab (anti-PD-L1) treatment. CDR3 loop: CASSSTTGKAFF. In DNA, the CDR3 is TGTGCCAGCAGTTCTACGACAGGGAAAGCTTTCTTT.